This is a list of T cell receptor beta chains from one sample in a study of blood T cell repertoires in COVID-19. This table comes from immunoSEQ multiplex PCR, and its TCRdb copy is limited to in-frame clones, with some not included. The sample carries approximately 90,000 clones, 80% recorded once. The source material was peripheral blood. These receptors all stem from a woman over 75 with acute or convalescent COVID-19. The CDR3 runs from the conserved cysteine through the conserved F or W. D genes are given only for firm matches. Clone sizes are given selectively: once, few, many, or a class where the clone is expanded.

size: -
V: TRBV29-1
D: -
J: TRBJ1-1
DNA: TGCAGCGGGGCACGAGTTATGAACACTGAAGCTTTCTTT
CDR3: CSGARVMNTEAFF

size: -
V: TRBV9
D: -
J: TRBJ1-2
DNA: TGTGCCAGCAGCGAGTCGGGACATTCTAACTATGGCTACACCTTC
CDR3: CASSESGHSNYGYTF

size: -
V: TRBV18
D: TRBD1
J: TRBJ1-6
DNA: TGTGCCAGCTCACCCACAGGGGAAAGGTCACCCCTCCACTTT
CDR3: CASSPTGERSPLHF

size: -
V: TRBV4-1
D: -
J: TRBJ2-7
DNA: TGCGCCAGCAGCCAGGACACAGGGAGCTCCTACGAGCAGTACTTC
CDR3: CASSQDTGSSYEQYF

size: once
V: TRBV2
D: TRBD2
J: TRBJ2-5
DNA: TGTGCCCGCCAGCTATTTATAGCGGGAGGGGACCAAGAGACCCAGTACTTC
CDR3: CARQLFIAGGDQETQYF

size: -
V: TRBV6-5
D: TRBD1
J: TRBJ1-1
DNA: TGTGCCAGCAAAAACAGGGGCGACACTGAAGCTTTCTTT
CDR3: CASKNRGDTEAFF

size: -
V: TRBV27
D: -
J: TRBJ2-7
DNA: TGTGCCAGCAGTTCCGTTAGCTCCTACGAGCAGTACTTC
CDR3: CASSSVSSYEQYF

size: once
V: TRBV6-5
D: -
J: TRBJ1-5
DNA: TGTGCCAGCAGTTACCAACAGGGAGTCCAGCCCCAGCATTTT
CDR3: CASSYQQGVQPQHF

size: few
V: TRBV11-2
D: TRBD1
J: TRBJ1-2
DNA: TGTGCCAGCAGCTCCCCAGGACAGGGGAAAGTCGGCTATGGCTACACCTTC
CDR3: CASSSPGQGKVGYGYTF

size: -
V: TRBV3-1/TRBV3-2
D: TRBD2
J: TRBJ2-5
DNA: TGTGCCAGCAGCCATCTAGCGGGGGGGCGAGAGACCCAGTACTTC
CDR3: CASSHLAGGRETQYF

size: -
V: TRBV7-2
D: TRBD2
J: TRBJ2-4
DNA: TGTGCCAGCAGCTTAGTCTCGGGAGGGGGGAACATTCAGTACTTC
CDR3: CASSLVSGGGNIQYF

size: few
V: TRBV7-9
D: -
J: TRBJ2-1
DNA: TGTGCCTTTCCGAGAGGGGGTGAGCAGTTCTTC
CDR3: CAFPRGGEQFF

size: -
V: TRBV6-5
D: TRBD1
J: TRBJ1-5
DNA: TGTGCCAGCAGTAGCCGGGACAGGGGCAATCAGCCCCAGCATTTT
CDR3: CASSSRDRGNQPQHF